Included here is one T cell receptor beta chain sequence, with context. The sample originates from a study of CD8+CD57+ T cells in acquired aplastic anemia. The template used for profiling TCR beta VDJ and CDR3 was genomic DNA. Using its own MiXCR run on the reads, TCRdb lists one record per CDR3 protein. The data show 150,000 or so distinct CDR3 sequences, with around 52% seen just once and over 25% held by the top ten. Per the germline V gene, CDR1 is SNHLY and CDR2 is FYNNEI. V was pared by 7 bases and J by 5 bases, with 26 bases between. The CDR3 is 17 amino acids. Those patients picked for sequencing had displayed CD8+CD57+ cell expansion on flow cytometry. Patients uniformly had severe acquired aplastic anemia. None of the patients had been given any therapy when their blood was sampled.

The sequencing sample was made of sorted CD4+, CD8+, or CD8+CD57+ T cells (not recorded which) from PBMCs. The V call is TRBV2, the J call TRBJ2-5; tentative D call: TRBD1 (6 bases). This clonotype was sampled from a human donor with aplastic anemia. The CDR3 sequence: CASTVPDRFSTGETQYF. The CDR3 DNA sequence: TGTGCCAGCACCGTACCTGACAGGTTCTCAACCGGGGAGACCCAGTACTTC.